The 29 T cell receptor beta chains below come from one sample, sequenced in a study of CD8 T cells in ankylosing spondylitis listed by TCRdb under 2017. What the authors observed across the whole study: Blood from ankylosing spondylitis patients appeared to be characterized by a TCR beta motif composed of under ten highly homologous amino acid variants.

The antigens these receptors bind are not known. Libraries were built with 5' RACE. Sequenced on an Illumina HiSeq 2500. TCRdb reanalyzed the raw reads on its own, using fastp at Q25 for trimming and MiXCR for clone calling, and kept in-frame beta chains. Each record represents a unique CDR3 protein, reported with the most common genes and DNA among its rows. In this sample the table shows around 130,000 distinct CDR3 sequences, about a sixth of which occur a single time. Of the sample, about 30% is held by the ten largest clones. What was sequenced was blood, either unsorted or a sorted T cell fraction (not recorded which). The origin of the receptors is a male donor with ankylosing spondylitis.

This chain links TRBV7-8 with TRBJ2-7; 7 bases agree with TRBD2. The CDR3 is made up of 15 amino acids. Germline CDR1 SGHVS, CDR2 FQNEAQ. After removal of 0 bases from V and 6 bases from J, the junction contained 8 bases not matched to a gene. The CDR3 nucleotides are TGTGCCAGCAGCTTAGCTACGAGCGGGAATGGCGAGCAGTACTTC. Protein sequence: CASSLATSGNGEQYF.

The gene calls are TRBV12-3 or TRBV12-4 and TRBJ2-7, with D perhaps matching TRBD2 (5 bases). Between the trimmed V and J ends, which lost 4 bases and 3 bases, there was a span of 13 bases. The CDR3 contains 14 residues. This chain's CDR3 is CASSSVSGLYEQYF. CDR3 nucleotide sequence: TGTGCCAGCAGTTCAGTAAGCGGACTCTACGAGCAGTACTTC.

This clonotype showed up many times. The chain has TRBV29-1 and TRBJ2-4; TRBD1 might be the D (5 bases). Germline lookup yields CDR1 SQVTM and CDR2 ANQGSEA. The CDR3 is 13 amino acids. V was pared by 1 base and J by 1 base, with 5 bases between. The CDR3 nucleotides read TGCAGCGTTGAAGGACAGGCCAAAAACATTCAGTACTTC. It codes for CSVEGQAKNIQYF. Supplemented by reference TRBV29-1 and TRBJ2-4, the full variable domain reads SAVISQKPSRDICQRGTSLTIQCQVDSQVTMMFWYRQQPGQSLTLIATANQGSEATYESGFVIDKFPISRPNLTFSTLTVSNMSPEDSSIYLCSVEGQAKNIQYFGAGTRLSVL.

This clonotype has a count of ten or more. The gene calls are TRBV5-1 and TRBJ2-2; 10 positions match TRBD2. The CDR3 covers 18 residues. The germline CDR1 and CDR2 sequences are SGHRS and YFSETQ. V was pared by 4 bases and J by 6 bases, with 15 bases of the junction left unmatched. The CDR3 loop is CASSLSRLLAGVSGELFF. CDR3 in DNA: TGCGCCAGCAGCCTAAGTAGGTTGCTAGCGGGAGTGTCCGGGGAGCTGTTTTTT.

This clonotype was found a few times. The chain has TRBV5-1 and TRBJ2-3; 7 positions match TRBD1. The J segment lost 0 bases and the V segment lost 0 bases, leaving 4 bases of the junction unmatched. Germline CDR1 SGHRS, CDR2 YFSETQ. The CDR3 covers 16 residues. DNA for the CDR3: TGCGCCAGCAGCTTGGACAGGGGCCCTAGCACAGATACGCAGTATTTT. Protein: CASSLDRGPSTDTQYF.

The chain is built from TRBV20-1 and TRBJ2-3, with D maybe TRBD2 (5 bases). V lost 3 bases to trimming and J lost 5 bases, with 21 bases between them. Germline values: CDR1 DFQATT, CDR2 SNEGSKA (reference sequence). CDR3 length: 16 residues. The CDR3 protein is CSASPRGSPYGDTQYF. The CDR3 DNA reads TGCAGTGCTAGCCCACGGGGATCCCCGTACGGAGATACGCAGTATTTT.

A few counts support this clonotype. This chain uses TRBV7-9 with TRBJ1-1; D is possibly TRBD1 (5 bases). There are 15 residues in the CDR3. V lost 5 bases and J 3 bases, leaving 16 bases between the germline ends. From germline, CDR1 is SEHNR and CDR2 FQNEAQ (reference sequence). DNA for the CDR3: TGTGCCAGCAGCCGCATGGGGGTTAGGGACACTGAAGCTTTCTTT. It encodes CASSRMGVRDTEAFF.

This clonotype was picked up a small number of times. This sequence joins TRBV4-2 and TRBJ2-5; no firm D call. Trimming stripped 6 bases from V and 4 bases from J, with 12 bases between. Germline V gene data show CDR1 as LGHNA and CDR2 as YNFKEQ. CDR3 length equals 13 residues. CDR3 nucleotides: TGTGCCAGCAGTCTCACTGGTGGAGAGACCCAGTACTTC. This sequence encodes CASSLTGGETQYF.

The sample holds a few counts of this clonotype. V and J are TRBV27 and TRBJ1-1, with D uncertain. Trimming stripped 4 bases from V and 5 bases from J, with 11 bases between. The germline gives CDR1 MNHEY, CDR2 SMNVEV (reference sequence). This CDR3 is built from 13 residues. CDR3 residues: CASSYAARTEAFF. Written as DNA, the CDR3 is TGTGCCAGCAGTTATGCGGCAAGAACTGAAGCTTTCTTT.

This clonotype was seen a few times. J is TRBJ2-7 and V is TRBV5-1; either TRBD1 or TRBD2 may supply D (5 bases each). V was shortened by 1 base and J by 5 bases, with 7 bases between the two germline ends. Per germline, CDR1 SGHRS and CDR2 YFSETQ. CDR3 length: 12 residues. DNA of the CDR3: TGCGCCAGCAGCTTGTTGGGGGACGAGCAGTACTTC. Protein: CASSLLGDEQYF.

This clonotype was found many times. The gene calls are TRBV6-1 and TRBJ2-2; TRBD2 is a possible D gene (6 bases). Germline V gives CDR1 MNHNS, CDR2 SASEGT. The CDR3 extends over 16 amino acids. V gave up 5 bases and J gave up 1 base, with 14 bases separating them. The CDR3 coding sequence is TGTGCCAGCAGTCTCTCCCTAGCGCAGAACACCGGGGAGCTGTTTTTT. This codes for CASSLSLAQNTGELFF.

At least ten counts were recorded for this clonotype. CDR3 protein: CASSVGRIGTYNEQFF. The CDR3 coding sequence is TGTGCCAGCAGTGTCGGACGCATAGGAACCTACAATGAGCAGTTCTTC. V gene TRBV6-4 combines with J gene TRBJ2-1; D unclear. The CDR3 consists of 16 residues. The germline V gene has CDR1 MRHNA and CDR2 SNTAGT. Trimming pared 4 bases from V and 2 bases from J, leaving 15 bases between.

This clonotype was observed a few times. The V and J genes are TRBV6-5 and TRBJ2-1; D assignment may be TRBD1 or TRBD2 (6 bases each). From germline, CDR1 is MNHEY and CDR2 SVGAGI. This CDR3 is 15 amino acids long. V dropped 2 bases and J dropped 9 bases, with 17 bases sitting between them. The DNA for the CDR3 is TGTGCCAGCAGTTACGGGGGCTACCTCGGGGGTGAGCAGTTCTTC. It codes for CASSYGGYLGGEQFF.

The chain uses TRBV4-1 and TRBJ2-3; D remains unclear. The CDR3 is made up of 15 amino acids. V was trimmed by 4 bases and J by 4 bases, leaving 15 bases between them. Germline CDR1 MGHRA, CDR2 YSYEKL. The CDR3 bases are TGCGCCAGCAGCCGCTTTTTGGAGACTCCAGATACGCAGTATTTT. This gives the protein CASSRFLETPDTQYF.

This chain uses TRBV27 with TRBJ2-4; no firm D call. V lost 4 bases, J lost 7 bases, and 17 bases lay in between. The CDR3 length is 15 residues. Germline V gene lookup returns CDR1 MNHEY and CDR2 SMNVEV (reference sequence). CDR3 bases: TGTGCCAGCAGTTCCGGAGCAGGTGATTGGAACATTCAGTACTTC. Translation gives CASSSGAGDWNIQYF.

The chain carries TRBV7-3 and TRBJ2-1; TRBD2 matches at 14 bases. Germline CDR1 is SGHTA and CDR2 is FQGTGA. This CDR3 comprises 16 residues. Trimming removed 5 bases from V and 10 bases from J; junction bases left unmatched: 10. CDR3 sequence (DNA): TGTGCCAGCAGCCCGACGGGGACTAGCGGGGGCTCAGAGCAGTTCTTC. Its translation is CASSPTGTSGGSEQFF.

V usage is TRBV5-4 and J usage is TRBJ2-1; 11 bases are shared with TRBD2. This CDR3 contains 16 residues. The germline gives CDR1 SGHNT, CDR2 YYREEE (reference sequence). V lost 1 base to trimming and J lost 8 bases; unmatched junction nucleotides: 8. In DNA form, the CDR3 reads TGTGCCAGCAGCTTGAGGGGTAGCGGGAGGGTGGATGAGCAGTTCTTC. This sequence encodes CASSLRGSGRVDEQFF.

The chain is built from TRBV27 and TRBJ2-3; TRBD2 aligns across 8 bases. The germline V gene has CDR1 MNHEY and CDR2 SMNVEV (reference sequence). This CDR3 spans 17 amino acids. With V trimmed by 3 bases and J by 2 bases, 10 bases remained unmatched. In DNA form, the CDR3 reads TGTGCCAGCAGTTTGAAGGGTGGGACTAGTGTCACAGATACGCAGTATTTT. Amino acids: CASSLKGGTSVTDTQYF.

This clonotype showed up just a few times. The V call is TRBV2, the J call TRBJ2-7; TRBD2 matches 12 bases. This CDR3 spans 13 amino acids. From germline, CDR1 is SNHLY and CDR2 FYNNEI. V dropped 11 bases and J dropped 4; count of bases not matched to a gene: 6. The CDR3 protein is CAVRTSGMYEQYF. For the CDR3, the DNA is TGTGCCGTCCGGACTAGCGGGATGTACGAGCAGTACTTC.

Only a few counts were recorded for this clonotype. V and J are TRBV24-1 and TRBJ2-1; D perhaps matches TRBD2 (5 bases). The germline V gene encodes CDR1 KGHDR and CDR2 SFDVKD. The CDR3 extends over 13 amino acids. V shed 6 bases and J shed 6 bases, with 11 bases lying between them. In DNA form, the CDR3 reads TGTGCCACCAGTTCCGGGGTCGGCAATGAGCAGTTCTTC. Encoded protein: CATSSGVGNEQFF.

This clonotype showed up just a few times. The genes are TRBV7-8 and TRBJ2-1; TRBD2 aligns across 10 bases. CDR3 length equals 19 residues. J gave up 2 bases and V 0 bases, and 10 bases lay outside the gene matches. Per germline, CDR1 SGHVS and CDR2 FQNEAQ. CDR3 nucleotide sequence: TGTGCCAGCAGCTTAGCGGTGTCTAGCGGGAGTTGGACCTACAATGAGCAGTTCTTC. Its protein product is CASSLAVSSGSWTYNEQFF.

J is TRBJ2-7 and V is TRBV2; 16 bases fit TRBD2. Trimming at V came to 8 bases and at J to 4 bases, leaving 11 bases not matched to a gene. The CDR3 has 17 residues. Germline lookup yields CDR1 SNHLY and CDR2 FYNNEI. The CDR3 nucleotides are TGTGCCAGCGGCGCCGGGACTAGCGGGAGGGATGTTTACGAGCAGTACTTC. Amino acids: CASGAGTSGRDVYEQYF. Variable domain in full (rest from reference TRBV2 and TRBJ2-7): EPEVTQTPSHQVTQMGQEVILRCVPISNHLYFYWYRQILGQKVEFLVSFYNNEISEKSEIFDDQFSVERPDGSNFTLKIRSTKLEDSAMYFCASGAGTSGRDVYEQYFGPGTRLTVT.

V gene TRBV12-3 or TRBV12-4 combines with J gene TRBJ2-5; D is unclear. Trimming left V 4 bases short and J 5 bases short, with 17 bases between. This CDR3 is built from 15 residues. CDR3 sequence (DNA): TGTGCCAGCAGTTCCCACCCACCATACCGGGAGACCCAGTACTTC. Protein sequence: CASSSHPPYRETQYF.

This clonotype was counted at least ten times. This chain connects TRBV7-8 to TRBJ1-5; TRBD1 aligns across 8 bases. CDR3 size: 17 residues. Germline assignment: CDR1 SGHVS and CDR2 FQNEAQ. V trimming: 4 bases; J trimming: 0 bases; junction bases outside the gene matches: 8. DNA for the CDR3: TGTGCCAGCAGCTCTCCGGACAGGGACTCTAGCAATCAGCCCCAGCATTTT. This gives the protein CASSSPDRDSSNQPQHF.

Worth noting for this clonotype: Without the conserved terminal phenylalanine or tryptophan, this CDR3 likely stems from a read error. The rearrangement uses TRBV7-9 and TRBJ2-3, with no clear D. The CDR3 spans 16 residues. V lost 1 base and J lost 0, with 11 bases in between. The germline V gene encodes CDR1 SEHNR and CDR2 FQNEAQ (reference sequence). CDR3 nucleotide sequence: TGTGCCAGCAGCTTAGTTTGGAACCCTAGCACAGATACGCAGTATTTG. This encodes CASSLVWNPSTDTQYL.

The chain combines TRBV20-1 with TRBJ2-1; a possible D gene is TRBD2 (5 bases). Trimming pared 3 bases from V and 0 bases from J, leaving 12 bases between. Germline lookup yields CDR1 DFQATT and CDR2 SNEGSKA (reference sequence). This CDR3 is 15 amino acids long. The CDR3 sequence: CSASRGGGSYNEQFF. CDR3 bases: TGCAGTGCTAGTCGCGGCGGAGGCTCCTACAATGAGCAGTTCTTC.

This clonotype was found once. The gene calls are TRBV6-1 and TRBJ2-7, with 7 bases identical to TRBD1. Germline-derived CDR1 and CDR2 are MNHNS and SASEGT. V lost 2 bases and J lost 2; bases outside the gene matches: 6. The CDR3 totals 15 residues. CDR3 in DNA: TGTGCCAGCAGTGAATGGAACAGGGGTCCCTACGAGCAGTACTTC. It yields the protein CASSEWNRGPYEQYF.

The chain joins TRBV12-3 or TRBV12-4 to TRBJ2-5; no reliable D call. This CDR3 region has 14 residues. Trimming left V 0 bases short and J 7 bases short, with 12 bases between. CDR3 bases: TGTGCCAGCAGTTTAGCCTATAGAAAGGGGACCCAGTACTTC. Translating gives CASSLAYRKGTQYF.

A few counts support this clonotype. V usage is TRBV7-9 and J usage is TRBJ2-7, with D uncertain. Germline CDR1 and CDR2: SEHNR and FQNEAQ (reference sequence). There are 13 residues in the CDR3. V lost 3 bases to trimming and J lost 2 bases, with 8 bases between them. CDR3 sequence: CASSLPVTYEQYF. The CDR3, as DNA: TGTGCCAGCAGCTTGCCCGTAACCTACGAGCAGTACTTC.